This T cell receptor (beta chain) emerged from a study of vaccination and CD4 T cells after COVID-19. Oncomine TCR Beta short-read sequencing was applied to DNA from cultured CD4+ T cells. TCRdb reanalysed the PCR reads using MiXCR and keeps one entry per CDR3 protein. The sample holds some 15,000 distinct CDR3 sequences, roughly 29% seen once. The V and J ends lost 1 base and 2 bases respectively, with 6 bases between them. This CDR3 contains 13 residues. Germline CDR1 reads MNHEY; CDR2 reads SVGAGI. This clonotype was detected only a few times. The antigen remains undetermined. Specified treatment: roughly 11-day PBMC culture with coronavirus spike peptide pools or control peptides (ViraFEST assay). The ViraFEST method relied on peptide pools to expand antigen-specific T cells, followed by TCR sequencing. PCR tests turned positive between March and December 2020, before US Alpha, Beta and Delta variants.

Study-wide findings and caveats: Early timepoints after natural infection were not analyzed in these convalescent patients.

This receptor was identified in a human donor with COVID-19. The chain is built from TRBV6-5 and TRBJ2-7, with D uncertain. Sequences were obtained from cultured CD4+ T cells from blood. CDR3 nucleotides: TGTGCCAGCAGTTACTTGGGGACCTACGAGCAGTACTTC. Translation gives CASSYLGTYEQYF.